This is a list of T cell receptor beta chains from one sample in a study of cytomegalovirus exposure and HLA in healthy donors. Here immunoSEQ multiplex PCR was the method, and the copy in TCRdb shows in-frame clones only, minus some. The table lists about 98,000 clones, roughly 85% of them singletons. Sequencing was carried out using PBMCs. The receptors originated from a woman under 40 in good health and CMV-seronegative. Both conserved end residues are part of each CDR3. A D gene is named only where the DNA matches it firmly. Where a row states a size, it is once, few, many or the class of an expanded clone; other rows omit it.

v_call: TRBV27; j_call: TRBJ2-3; clone_size: once; d_call: TRBD2; cdr3_aa: CASSLLAGGPGTDTQYF; cdr3_nt: TGTGCCAGCAGTTTGCTAGCGGGAGGGCCGGGCACAGATACGCAGTATTTT
v_call: TRBV6-6; j_call: TRBJ2-7; clone_size: .; d_call: .; cdr3_aa: CASSYSNRDEQYF; cdr3_nt: TGTGCCAGCAGTTACTCGAATCGGGACGAGCAGTACTTC
v_call: TRBV10-2; j_call: TRBJ2-3; clone_size: once; d_call: TRBD2; cdr3_aa: CASSESRGTSTDTQYF; cdr3_nt: TGCGCCAGCAGTGAGTCGCGGGGGACCAGCACAGATACGCAGTATTTT
v_call: TRBV6-5; j_call: TRBJ2-5; clone_size: .; d_call: TRBD1; cdr3_aa: CASSYLQGALEETQYF; cdr3_nt: TGTGCCAGCAGTTACTTACAGGGGGCTCTTGAAGAGACCCAGTACTTC
v_call: TRBV29-1; j_call: TRBJ2-2; clone_size: .; d_call: TRBD1; cdr3_aa: CSVSESGGHTGELFF; cdr3_nt: TGCAGCGTTAGTGAGTCAGGGGGCCACACCGGGGAGCTGTTTTTT
v_call: TRBV28; j_call: TRBJ1-1; clone_size: .; d_call: TRBD1; cdr3_aa: CASSPPGQMNTEAFF; cdr3_nt: TGTGCCAGCAGCCCCCCGGGACAGATGAACACTGAAGCTTTCTTT
v_call: TRBV7-9; j_call: TRBJ1-2; clone_size: .; d_call: .; cdr3_aa: CASRPGGASGYTF; cdr3_nt: TGTGCCAGCAGGCCCGGGGGGGCTAGTGGCTACACCTTC
v_call: TRBV9; j_call: TRBJ1-3; clone_size: .; d_call: TRBD1; cdr3_aa: CASSVSPGQGANTIYF; cdr3_nt: TGTGCCAGCAGCGTCAGCCCGGGACAGGGGGCAAACACCATATATTTT
v_call: TRBV28; j_call: TRBJ1-2; clone_size: .; d_call: .; cdr3_aa: CASSPSLGVNGYTF; cdr3_nt: TGTGCCAGCAGTCCCTCGCTGGGAGTCAATGGCTACACCTTC
v_call: TRBV18; j_call: TRBJ2-3; clone_size: once; d_call: .; cdr3_aa: CASSPDSVDTQYF; cdr3_nt: TGTGCCAGCTCACCCGACTCTGTGGATACGCAGTATTTT
v_call: TRBV6-5; j_call: TRBJ1-5; clone_size: .; d_call: .; cdr3_aa: CASKTGSNQPQHF; cdr3_nt: TGTGCCAGTAAAACGGGTAGCAATCAGCCCCAGCATTTT
v_call: TRBV5-6; j_call: TRBJ1-5; clone_size: .; d_call: .; cdr3_aa: CASSLDRASENQPQHF; cdr3_nt: TGTGCCAGCAGCTTGGACAGGGCAAGCGAAAATCAGCCCCAGCATTTT
v_call: TRBV7-3; j_call: TRBJ2-7; clone_size: few; d_call: TRBD2; cdr3_aa: CASSPWGGPAYEQYF; cdr3_nt: TGTGCCAGCAGCCCTTGGGGAGGGCCGGCCTACGAGCAGTACTTC
v_call: TRBV15; j_call: TRBJ2-7; clone_size: .; d_call: TRBD2; cdr3_aa: CATSRELLAGGSYEQYF; cdr3_nt: TGTGCCACCAGCAGAGAGCTCTTAGCGGGAGGCTCCTACGAGCAGTACTTC
v_call: TRBV18; j_call: TRBJ2-3; clone_size: .; d_call: TRBD2; cdr3_aa: CASSPQRDSTDTQYF; cdr3_nt: TGTGCCAGCTCACCTCAGCGGGACAGCACAGATACGCAGTATTTT
v_call: TRBV4-1; j_call: TRBJ2-5; clone_size: .; d_call: TRBD2; cdr3_aa: CASSLIAGQSIPETQYF; cdr3_nt: TGCGCCAGCAGCCTTATAGCGGGGCAAAGTATCCCAGAGACCCAGTACTTC
v_call: TRBV9; j_call: TRBJ1-1; clone_size: few; d_call: TRBD1; cdr3_aa: CASSVNPAGTGDEAFF; cdr3_nt: TGTGCCAGCAGCGTTAACCCCGCAGGGACAGGGGATGAAGCTTTCTTT
v_call: TRBV28; j_call: TRBJ2-2; clone_size: .; d_call: .; cdr3_aa: CASSFGRGELFF; cdr3_nt: TGTGCCAGCAGTTTCGGCAGGGGAGAGCTGTTTTTT
v_call: TRBV9; j_call: TRBJ1-1; clone_size: .; d_call: .; cdr3_aa: CASSPWGVKNTEAFF; cdr3_nt: TGTGCCAGCAGCCCCTGGGGGGTAAAGAACACTGAAGCTTTCTTT
v_call: TRBV7-9; j_call: TRBJ1-6; clone_size: .; d_call: TRBD1; cdr3_aa: CASSPRTGNLSPLHF; cdr3_nt: TGTGCCAGCAGCCCGCGGACAGGGAATCTCTCACCCCTCCACTTT
v_call: TRBV6-5; j_call: TRBJ1-2; clone_size: .; d_call: TRBD1; cdr3_aa: CASTPDRNRGNGYTF; cdr3_nt: TGTGCCAGCACCCCGGACAGGAACCGAGGGAATGGCTACACCTTC
v_call: TRBV28; j_call: TRBJ2-3; clone_size: .; d_call: TRBD1; cdr3_aa: CASSPGTVTTDTQYF; cdr3_nt: TGTGCCAGCAGTCCCGGGACAGTGACCACAGATACGCAGTATTTT
v_call: TRBV5-1; j_call: TRBJ2-1; clone_size: .; d_call: TRBD2; cdr3_aa: CASSLRVGLAGNEQFF; cdr3_nt: TGCGCCAGCAGCTTGAGGGTGGGACTAGCGGGCAATGAGCAGTTCTTC
v_call: TRBV6-5; j_call: TRBJ1-2; clone_size: .; d_call: .; cdr3_aa: CASTTRGGEDGYTF; cdr3_nt: TGTGCCAGCACCACCCGGGGGGGTGAGGATGGCTACACCTTC
v_call: TRBV19; j_call: TRBJ2-2; clone_size: .; d_call: TRBD2; cdr3_aa: CASTPRGGVGTGELFF; cdr3_nt: TGTGCCAGTACCCCCCGGGGGGGAGTGGGCACCGGGGAGCTGTTTTTT
v_call: TRBV7-8; j_call: TRBJ2-5; clone_size: .; d_call: TRBD1; cdr3_aa: CASSFLDRDLLGETQYF; cdr3_nt: TGTGCCAGCAGCTTCCTCGACAGGGACCTATTGGGGGAGACCCAGTACTTC
v_call: TRBV27; j_call: TRBJ1-2; clone_size: .; d_call: TRBD1; cdr3_aa: CASSWATGIFSGYTF; cdr3_nt: TGTGCCAGCAGTTGGGCGACAGGGATTTTCTCTGGCTACACCTTC
v_call: TRBV11-2; j_call: TRBJ2-7; clone_size: .; d_call: .; cdr3_aa: CASSSRGYEQYF; cdr3_nt: TGTGCCAGCAGCTCTAGGGGCTACGAGCAGTACTTC
v_call: TRBV5-1; j_call: TRBJ2-1; clone_size: .; d_call: .; cdr3_aa: CASSTAGQPYNEQFF; cdr3_nt: TGCGCCAGCAGCACCGCGGGACAGCCCTACAATGAGCAGTTCTTC
v_call: TRBV2; j_call: TRBJ2-1; clone_size: .; d_call: .; cdr3_aa: CASSPRGYEQFF; cdr3_nt: TGTGCCAGCAGTCCCAGGGGATATGAGCAGTTCTTC
v_call: TRBV4-1; j_call: TRBJ2-7; clone_size: .; d_call: TRBD1; cdr3_aa: CASSQADRGPSEQYF; cdr3_nt: TGCGCCAGCAGCCAAGCGGACAGGGGGCCGAGCGAGCAGTACTTC
v_call: TRBV29-1; j_call: TRBJ1-5; clone_size: .; d_call: TRBD1; cdr3_aa: CSVRTGGGDQPQHF; cdr3_nt: TGCAGCGTCCGGACAGGGGGTGGGGATCAGCCCCAGCATTTT
v_call: TRBV4-1; j_call: TRBJ1-2; clone_size: .; d_call: .; cdr3_aa: CASSQPGRRSNYGYTF; cdr3_nt: TGCGCCAGCAGCCAACCAGGCCGGAGGTCTAACTATGGCTACACCTTC
v_call: TRBV5-1; j_call: TRBJ2-3; clone_size: .; d_call: TRBD1; cdr3_aa: CASSSDFRQGVTDTQYF; cdr3_nt: TGCGCCAGCAGCTCCGACTTCCGACAGGGGGTCACAGATACGCAGTATTTT
v_call: TRBV13; j_call: TRBJ1-1; clone_size: .; d_call: .; cdr3_aa: CASSLRGAEAFF; cdr3_nt: TGTGCCAGCAGCTTACGGGGGGCTGAAGCTTTCTTT
v_call: TRBV13; j_call: TRBJ2-3; clone_size: .; d_call: .; cdr3_aa: CASSLGRTDTQYF; cdr3_nt: TGTGCCAGCAGCTTAGGCCGGACAGATACGCAGTATTTT
v_call: TRBV6-5; j_call: TRBJ2-7; clone_size: .; d_call: TRBD1; cdr3_aa: CASRLGQGIYEQYF; cdr3_nt: TGTGCCAGCAGATTAGGACAGGGGATATACGAGCAGTACTTC
v_call: TRBV6-5; j_call: TRBJ2-7; clone_size: .; d_call: TRBD2; cdr3_aa: CASSYRGGGEQYF; cdr3_nt: TGTGCCAGCAGTTATCGGGGGGGTGGCGAGCAGTACTTC
v_call: TRBV29-1; j_call: TRBJ2-7; clone_size: .; d_call: TRBD1; cdr3_aa: CSVSGTATYEQYF; cdr3_nt: TGCAGCGTCTCCGGGACAGCTACCTACGAGCAGTACTTC
v_call: TRBV2; j_call: TRBJ2-7; clone_size: .; d_call: .; cdr3_aa: CASSGRPGTYEQYF; cdr3_nt: TGTGCCAGCAGCGGACGGCCAGGGACATACGAGCAGTACTTC
v_call: TRBV29-1; j_call: TRBJ2-7; clone_size: .; d_call: TRBD1; cdr3_aa: CSVTGDEQYF; cdr3_nt: TGCAGCGTGACAGGGGACGAGCAGTACTTC
v_call: TRBV9; j_call: TRBJ2-7; clone_size: .; d_call: TRBD1; cdr3_aa: CASGTGGYEQYF; cdr3_nt: TGTGCCAGCGGAACAGGGGGCTACGAGCAGTACTTC
v_call: TRBV28; j_call: TRBJ1-1; clone_size: .; d_call: .; cdr3_aa: CASSRPRDVAFF; cdr3_nt: TGTGCCAGCAGTCGCCCCAGGGATGTAGCTTTCTTT
v_call: TRBV2; j_call: TRBJ2-7; clone_size: .; d_call: .; cdr3_aa: CASSERRGMDF; cdr3_nt: TGTGCCAGCAGTGAAAGAAGGGGAATGGACTTC
v_call: TRBV28; j_call: TRBJ2-1; clone_size: .; d_call: TRBD2; cdr3_aa: CASSPPVTSSNEQFF; cdr3_nt: TGTGCCAGCAGTCCGCCCGTGACTAGCAGCAATGAGCAGTTCTTC
v_call: TRBV9; j_call: TRBJ2-7; clone_size: .; d_call: TRBD2; cdr3_aa: CASSVGAGGSEQYF; cdr3_nt: TGTGCCAGCAGCGTAGGAGCGGGGGGATCCGAGCAGTACTTC
v_call: TRBV7-7; j_call: TRBJ2-1; clone_size: .; d_call: .; cdr3_aa: CASSSGATPGNEQFF; cdr3_nt: TGTGCTAGCAGCTCCGGAGCGACTCCCGGCAATGAGCAGTTCTTC
v_call: TRBV2; j_call: TRBJ2-7; clone_size: few; d_call: .; cdr3_aa: CASSTPSGLAPYEQYF; cdr3_nt: TGTGCCAGCAGTACCCCCAGCGGGCTAGCCCCCTACGAGCAGTACTTC
v_call: TRBV5-5; j_call: TRBJ1-2; clone_size: once; d_call: TRBD1; cdr3_aa: CASSLQGGDSNYGYTF; cdr3_nt: TGTGCCAGCAGCTTGCAAGGGGGCGATAGTAACTATGGCTACACCTTC
v_call: TRBV5-1; j_call: TRBJ2-1; clone_size: .; d_call: TRBD2; cdr3_aa: CASSSTSGGAEEQFF; cdr3_nt: TGCGCCAGCAGCTCGACTAGCGGGGGGGCGGAGGAGCAGTTCTTC